Sequencing of this TCR beta chain was carried out in a study of cytomegalovirus exposure and HLA in healthy donors. Primers for the PCR totalled 60 Vbeta and 13 Jbeta. The data were produced by immunoSEQ multiplex PCR, yet TCRdb's version contains in-frame clones alone and is incomplete. The table has 100,000 to 150,000 clones, more than 70% seen once; the top ten hold nearly 9.5%. Trimming cost V 3 bases and J 4 bases, with 11 bases left between them. Germline assignment: CDR1 SGDLS and CDR2 YYNGEE. CDR3 length: 14 residues. The receptor was isolated from a woman in her fifties or sixties in good health and CMV-seropositive. The chain uses TRBV9 and TRBJ1-3, with unresolved D. Source material: PBMCs. This chain's CDR3 is CASSAVLAGNTIYF. The CDR3 DNA sequence: TGTGCCAGCAGCGCCGTGCTGGCCGGAAACACCATATATTTT. Together with reference TRBV9 and TRBJ1-3, the CDR3 gives the full variable domain: DSGVTQTPKHLITATGQRVTLRCSPRSGDLSVYWYQQSLDQGLQFLIQYYNGEERAKGNILERFSAQQFPDLHSELNLSSLELGDSALYFCASSAVLAGNTIYFGEGSWLTVV.